Listed below are T cell receptor beta chains from one sample, sequenced in a study of early T cells in non-severe SARS-CoV-2 infection. MiXCR was run by TCRdb on the 5' RACE reads, yielding one entry per CDR3 protein. Among 75,000 to 100,000 distinct CDR3 sequences listed, approximately 15% were seen once. Material for sequencing was whole blood. These receptors all stem from an adult who was a healthcare worker with PCR-confirmed SARS-CoV-2 infection or an uninfected control (not recorded which). Both conserved end residues are part of each CDR3. The order of the fields is D gene, V gene, clone size, J gene, CDR3 protein, CDR3 DNA. D genes are given only for firm matches. The size field is filled for only some rows; it gives once, few, many or a size class.

NA	TRBV18	few	TRBJ1-6	CASSPSQGNNSPLHF	TGTGCCAGCTCACCATCTCAGGGAAATAATTCACCCCTCCACTTT
TRBD2	TRBV20-1	NA	TRBJ2-1	CSAPHRQRGANEQFF	TGCAGTGCTCCTCACAGGCAGCGGGGGGCCAATGAGCAGTTCTTC
NA	TRBV13	NA	TRBJ1-1	CASSLALQVMNTEAFF	TGTGCCAGCAGCTTAGCCTTACAGGTTATGAACACTGAAGCTTTCTTT
TRBD2	TRBV6-2/TRBV6-3	many	TRBJ2-1	CASTIQRGGSYNEQFF	TGTGCCAGCACCATCCAGCGGGGGGGCTCCTACAATGAGCAGTTCTTC
TRBD2	TRBV15	many	TRBJ2-2	CATRASGIVTGELFF	TGTGCCACCAGGGCTAGCGGGATTGTCACCGGGGAGCTGTTTTTT
NA	TRBV19	NA	TRBJ2-7	CASPGDNEQYF	TGTGCCAGTCCAGGGGACAACGAGCAGTACTTC
NA	TRBV7-8	once	TRBJ2-7	CASSQLIYEQYF	TGTGCCAGCAGCCAACTTATCTACGAGCAGTACTTC
NA	TRBV7-2	few	TRBJ2-5	CASSLFQSLETQYF	TGTGCCAGCAGCTTATTCCAATCGCTAGAGACCCAGTACTTC
NA	TRBV9	NA	TRBJ2-7	CASSVTSTGVEQYF	TGTGCCAGCAGCGTAACTAGCACGGGGGTCGAGCAGTACTTC
NA	TRBV7-2	NA	TRBJ2-1	CASSLAELYNEQFF	TGTGCCAGCAGCTTGGCGGAGCTATACAATGAGCAGTTCTTC
TRBD2	TRBV28	NA	TRBJ2-7	CASTTSGGYSYEQYF	TGTGCCAGCACCACTTCCGGGGGGTACTCCTACGAGCAGTACTTC
TRBD1	TRBV6-2/TRBV6-3	NA	TRBJ2-7	CASSLDRDDEQYF	TGTGCCAGCAGTCTCGACAGGGATGACGAGCAGTACTTC
NA	TRBV5-5	NA	TRBJ1-1	CASSLRLNTEAFF	TGTGCCAGCAGCCTCCGACTCAACACTGAAGCTTTCTTT
NA	TRBV2	NA	TRBJ1-5	CASSISDQPQHF	TGTGCCAGCAGTATCAGTGATCAGCCCCAGCATTTT
NA	TRBV29-1	NA	TRBJ1-1	CSVERAAEAFF	TGCAGCGTTGAACGGGCAGCTGAAGCTTTCTTT
NA	TRBV11-2	many	TRBJ2-1	CASSLAPPSSSYNEQFF	TGTGCCAGCAGCTTAGCCCCCCCCAGTAGCTCCTACAATGAGCAGTTCTTC